Below are 32 T cell receptor beta chains sequenced from a single sample in a study of blood T cells in healthy people across ages. Together with a sample-barcoded 5' primer, a J-beta primer mix was included in a second PCR lasting roughly 6 to 12 cycles. TCRdb re-called the 5' RACE reads through MiXCR, storing one row per CDR3 protein. The table records about 1 million distinct CDR3 sequences, under 30% of them present only once. These data are also associated with another study on T cells of mothers and their children.

Specimen: blood. Source of these receptors: a girl aged 2-9 years in good health.

This clonotype occurred a few times. V gene TRBV6-1 combines with J gene TRBJ1-5; D may be TRBD1 (6 bases). This CDR3 is 18 amino acids long. The V gene's germline CDR1 is MNHNS and CDR2 SASEGT. Between the trimmed V and J ends, which lost 6 bases and 2 bases, there was a span of 23 bases. CDR3 coding DNA: TGTGCCAGCAGGAGAACCGGGACAAATTTAATTGGCAATCAGCCCCAGCATTTT. Its translation is CASRRTGTNLIGNQPQHF.

The chain employs TRBV6-1 and TRBJ1-1; unclear D gene. CDR3 length: 10 residues. With 7 bases removed from V and 3 bases from J, the gap between germline ends came to 3 bases. The germline CDR1 and CDR2 sequences are MNHNS and SASEGT. The CDR3 region has the DNA TGTGCCAGCAAGGACACTGAAGCTTTCTTT. Its translation: CASKDTEAFF.

This clonotype was counted a few times. The V and J genes are TRBV5-1 and TRBJ1-2, with 7 bases fitting TRBD1. Germline V lookup: CDR1 SGHRS, CDR2 YFSETQ. V lost 0 bases to trimming and J lost 6 bases; unmatched junction nucleotides: 8. The CDR3 loop spans 15 amino acids. DNA for the CDR3: TGCGCCAGCAGCTTGGGCCACAGGGGAGTCCATGGCTACACCTTC. It codes for CASSLGHRGVHGYTF.

The chain combines TRBV6-5 with TRBJ2-1, with no clear D. This CDR3 comprises 12 residues. Germline V gene sequence: CDR1 MNHEY, CDR2 SVGAGI. V lost 2 bases and J 10 bases, leaving 9 bases between the germline ends. The CDR3 loop reads CASSYNGREQFF. The CDR3 DNA follows: TGTGCCAGCAGTTACAACGGGCGGGAGCAGTTCTTC.

The chain combines TRBV27 with TRBJ2-1; D unclear. Germline V CDR1 and CDR2: MNHEY, SMNVEV (reference sequence). V was pared by 6 bases and J by 4 bases, with 22 bases between. The CDR3 spans 17 residues. CDR3 sequence reads: CASRPLGGSPIYNEQFF. CDR3 sequence (DNA): TGTGCCAGCAGACCTTTGGGTGGGTCCCCTATTTACAATGAGCAGTTCTTC.

The rearrangement uses TRBV3-1 and TRBJ1-1; unclear D gene. V lost 4 bases and J 13 bases, leaving 13 bases between the germline ends. From germline, CDR1 is LGHDT and CDR2 YNNKEL (reference sequence). This CDR3 is 11 amino acids long. In nucleotides, the CDR3 is TGTGCCAGCAGCCTTAGCAGTGGTCTTTTCTTT. Translating it yields CASSLSSGLFF.

This chain connects TRBV9 to TRBJ2-3; 9 bases match TRBD2. CDR3 size: 16 residues. V lost 0 bases and J lost 4; bases outside the gene matches: 6. CDR1 and CDR2 (germline): SGDLS, YYNGEE. The CDR3 here is CASSVAGLATADTQYF. As DNA, the CDR3 is TGTGCCAGCAGCGTAGCGGGACTAGCAACGGCAGATACGCAGTATTTT.

The gene calls are TRBV12-3 or TRBV12-4 and TRBJ1-2; possible D gene TRBD1, 5 bases. There are 15 residues in the CDR3. Trimming removed 6 bases at V and 8 bases at J, with 22 bases between. The CDR3 here is CASSPPLEEGMGYTF. The CDR3 DNA sequence: TGTGCCAGCAGCCCCCCCCTAGAGGAGGGGATGGGCTACACCTTC.

This chain connects TRBV5-1 to TRBJ2-1, with D perhaps matching TRBD1 (6 bases). Germline CDR1 and CDR2: SGHRS and YFSETQ. The CDR3 has 17 amino acids. V was trimmed by 4 bases and J by 0 bases, leaving 17 bases between them. The CDR3 loop is CASSQEPTGSSYNEQFF. The CDR3 DNA reads as TGCGCCAGCAGCCAAGAGCCCACAGGGAGCTCCTACAATGAGCAGTTCTTC.

The sample holds a few counts of this clonotype. The J gene is TRBJ2-7, the V gene TRBV7-9; TRBD2 aligns across 8 bases. J gave up 7 bases and V 2 bases, and 7 bases lay outside the gene matches. The CDR3 is 14 residues long. CDR1 is SEHNR and CDR2 is FQNEAQ in the germline V gene (reference sequence). The CDR3 DNA sequence: TGTGCCAGCAGCTTAACTAGCGGATACGATGAGCAGTACTTC. Translated: CASSLTSGYDEQYF.

In this sample, this clonotype turned up a few times. The rearrangement joins TRBV27 to TRBJ2-1, with D perhaps matching TRBD2 (6 bases). The CDR3 loop spans 17 amino acids. V dropped 2 bases and J dropped 4 bases, with 18 bases sitting between them. Germline CDR1 reads MNHEY; CDR2 reads SMNVEV (reference sequence). For the CDR3, the DNA is TGTGCCAGCAGTTTAGGGTGGCGGCTAGCGAGTTACAATGAGCAGTTCTTC. Translation: CASSLGWRLASYNEQFF.

This clonotype turned up a few times. The chain is built from TRBV2 and TRBJ1-4; 10 bases fit TRBD1. Unmatched junction bases numbered 5, after V lost 2 bases and J lost 8 bases. The CDR3 is made up of 15 amino acids. The V gene's germline CDR1 is SNHLY and CDR2 FYNNEI. CDR3 sequence reads: CASSEQTGGGEKLFF. The CDR3 DNA follows: TGTGCCAGCAGTGAACAGACAGGGGGCGGAGAAAAACTGTTTTTT.

This clonotype was counted only a few times. The V gene is TRBV12-3 or TRBV12-4, the J gene TRBJ1-1; D gene ambiguous. The V end lost 10 bases, the J end lost 11 bases, and 14 bases lay between the germline ends. The CDR3 is made up of 10 amino acids. The CDR3 DNA reads TGTGCCACATCTCGTCCTGGGGCTTTCTTT. It encodes CATSRPGAFF.

The genes are TRBV7-9 and TRBJ2-6; the match to TRBD1 covers 8 bases. Germline V lookup: CDR1 SEHNR, CDR2 FQNEAQ (reference sequence). CDR3 length: 17 residues. J gave up 1 base and V 2 bases, and 4 bases lay outside the gene matches. The CDR3 coding sequence is TGTGCCAGCAGCTTACCGGGACAGGTGTCTGGGGCCAACGTCCTGACTTTC. Its translation: CASSLPGQVSGANVLTF.

The rearrangement joins TRBV12-3 or TRBV12-4 to TRBJ1-2; D is possibly TRBD1 (6 bases). Trimming took off 11 bases at V and 4 bases at J, with 17 bases between the two ends. The CDR3 totals 13 residues. The CDR3 nucleotides are TGTGCCGCCCAGCGGGGGGGCGGCTATGGCTACACCTTC. It yields the protein CAAQRGGGYGYTF.

As regards this clonotype: At one boundary the junction diverges from the germline segment, which might be a read error. The genes are TRBV28 and TRBJ2-5, with TRBD1 matching over 11 bases. The J call is uncertain, as TRBJ2-1 better fits the DNA end. This CDR3 comprises 15 residues. Germline V CDR1 and CDR2: MDHEN, SYDVKM. CDR3 residues: CASSYRTGGYDEQFF. CDR3 DNA sequence: TGTGCCAGCAGTTACAGGACAGGGGGCTACGATGAGCAGTTCTTC.

The chain couples TRBV11-3 to TRBJ1-6; perhaps TRBD1 as D (6 bases). This CDR3 spans 16 amino acids. Germline V CDR1 and CDR2: SGHNT, YENEEA. Trimming took off 5 bases at V and 6 bases at J, with 17 bases between the two ends. The CDR3 loop reads CASSGGRLLSNSPLHF. CDR3 sequence (DNA): TGTGCCAGCAGCGGGGGCCGACTGCTCTCTAATTCACCCCTCCACTTT.

This clonotype was detected only a few times. This sequence joins TRBV9 and TRBJ1-2; TRBD1 might be the D (5 bases). CDR1 is SGDLS and CDR2 is YYNGEE in the germline V gene. Trimming cost V 2 bases and J 8 bases, with 13 bases left between them. This CDR3 contains 13 residues. The CDR3 coding sequence is TGTGCCAGCAGCGTGGAGCCAGGGTCCGGCTACACCTTC. It codes for CASSVEPGSGYTF.

This clonotype has a handful of counts. Germline is not matched at one junction end, which may reflect a read error. The gene calls are TRBV4-1 and TRBJ1-2; maybe TRBD1 (5 bases). This CDR3 has 15 amino acids. Germline assignment: CDR1 MGHRA and CDR2 YSYEKL. CDR3 region: CASSQVYPRDYGYAF. CDR3 DNA sequence: TGCGCCAGCAGCCAAGTTTACCCAAGGGACTATGGCTACGCCTTC.

The rearrangement links TRBV15 to TRBJ2-5; either TRBD1 or TRBD2 may fit D (6 bases each). The length of the CDR3 is 15 residues. V was shortened by 4 bases and J by 5 bases, with 17 bases between the two germline ends. Germline-derived CDR1 and CDR2 are LNHNV and YYDKDF (reference sequence). The CDR3 here is CATSKGDIRGETQYF. The CDR3 DNA follows: TGTGCCACCAGCAAAGGGGACATCCGGGGGGAGACCCAGTACTTC.

With regard to this clonotype: The junction differs from germline at one of its ends, possibly a read error. This chain links TRBV12-3 or TRBV12-4 with TRBJ2-3, with a possible D match to TRBD2 (5 bases). The CDR3 runs 14 residues. This CDR3 is CASSVAMTTDTQYF. In DNA, the CDR3 is TGTGCCAGCAGTGTAGCGATGACCACAGATACGCAGTATTTT.

The rearrangement links TRBV7-9 to TRBJ2-2; D possibly matches TRBD1 or TRBD2 (5 bases each). This CDR3 is 17 amino acids long. Trimming took off 4 bases at V and 2 bases at J, with 17 bases between the two ends. Looked up from germline, CDR1 is SEHNR and CDR2 is FQNEAQ (reference sequence). For the CDR3, the DNA is TGTGCCAGCAGCTCAAAACCCGGGACCGTTAACACCGGGGAGCTGTTTTTT. Amino acid sequence: CASSSKPGTVNTGELFF.

The gene calls are TRBV6-5 and TRBJ2-3; 8 bases are a match to TRBD2. Germline CDR1 and CDR2: MNHEY and SVGAGI. There are 18 residues in the CDR3. Trimming at V came to 0 bases and at J to 3 bases, leaving 11 bases not matched to a gene. As DNA, the CDR3 is TGTGCCAGCAGTTACTCGACTGGTTCGGGGGGGCATACAGATACGCAGTATTTT. Translation: CASSYSTGSGGHTDTQYF.

The chain links TRBV29-1 to TRBJ2-7; D tentatively fits TRBD1 or TRBD2 (5 bases each). Germline V lookup: CDR1 SQVTM, CDR2 ANQGSEA. The CDR3 is made up of 13 amino acids. V was clipped by 4 bases and J by 3 bases, with 13 bases between them. The CDR3 here is CSVVGVGGYEQYF. The CDR3, as DNA: TGCAGCGTTGTGGGGGTCGGAGGCTACGAGCAGTACTTC.

In this sample, this clonotype turned up a few times. This rearrangement joins TRBV12-3 or TRBV12-4 to TRBJ2-7, with a tentative D call TRBD1 (6 bases). V was clipped by 5 bases and J by 4 bases, with 12 bases between them. The CDR3 is 13 residues long. The CDR3 region is CASSVQGLYEQYF. CDR3 sequence (DNA): TGTGCCAGCAGTGTACAGGGTTTGTACGAGCAGTACTTC.

This clonotype was counted a few times. This chain uses TRBV7-9 with TRBJ1-3, with D maybe TRBD1 (5 bases). V lost 5 bases and J lost 4, with 27 bases in between. Per germline, CDR1 SEHNR and CDR2 FQNEAQ (reference sequence). The CDR3 runs to 19 residues. The CDR3 DNA is TGTGCCAGCAGCGGACGACTGCTGGGACTCGCCGTGGAGGGAAACACCATATATTTT. Translating gives CASSGRLLGLAVEGNTIYF.

This sequence joins TRBV28 and TRBJ2-3, with a tentative D call TRBD1 (6 bases). CDR3 length: 16 amino acids. The germline V gene encodes CDR1 MDHEN and CDR2 SYDVKM. V lost 3 bases and J lost 4, with 17 bases in between. As DNA, the CDR3 is TGTGCCAGCAGTTTTCGAGCAGGGGAAGGGGCAGATACGCAGTATTTT. It translates to CASSFRAGEGADTQYF.

The genes are TRBV5-6 and TRBJ2-7; no reliable D call. Germline V gives CDR1 SGHDT, CDR2 YYEEEE. The CDR3 is 14 residues long. Trimming took off 1 base at V and 0 bases at J, with 8 bases between the two ends. The CDR3: CASSLLVSSYEQYF. The CDR3 DNA sequence: TGTGCCAGCAGCTTGTTGGTGAGCTCCTACGAGCAGTACTTC.

The gene calls are TRBV5-5 and TRBJ2-7; D is unresolved. This CDR3 spans 14 amino acids. From germline, CDR1 is SGHKS and CDR2 YYEKEE (reference sequence). V was pared by 0 bases and J by 1 base, with 8 bases between. CDR3 in amino acids: CASSLAVASYEQYF. The CDR3 DNA follows: TGTGCCAGCAGCTTGGCCGTGGCTTCCTACGAGCAGTACTTC.

This chain connects TRBV15 to TRBJ2-5; D is undetermined. This CDR3 has 14 residues. Trimming removed 1 base from V and 7 bases from J, with 13 bases in between. CDR1 is LNHNV, CDR2 YYDKDF, per germline (reference sequence). The CDR3 loop is CATSRGRESRTQYF. The CDR3 DNA reads as TGTGCCACCAGCAGAGGACGAGAATCCAGGACCCAGTACTTC.

The rearrangement uses TRBV11-1 and TRBJ2-5; the match to TRBD2 covers 11 bases. Germline loops: CDR1 SGHAT, CDR2 FQDESV (reference sequence). The CDR3 is 16 amino acids. J gave up 5 bases and V 4 bases, and 9 bases lay outside the gene matches. The chain's CDR3 is CASSSGLADVLETQYF. The CDR3 DNA reads TGTGCCAGCAGCTCGGGACTAGCGGACGTATTGGAGACCCAGTACTTC.

In this sample, this clonotype turned up many times. The V gene is TRBV7-3, the J gene TRBJ2-1, with D uncertain. Germline values: CDR1 SGHTA, CDR2 FQGTGA. This CDR3 spans 11 amino acids. Deletions cut 7 bases from V and 7 bases from J, with 8 bases between. CDR3: CASTLGNEQFF. In nucleotides, the CDR3 is TGTGCCAGCACCTTGGGGAATGAGCAGTTCTTC.